Listed here are 14 T cell receptor beta chains from one sample, sequenced in a study of T cells in Graves' hyperthyroidism and ophthalmopathy. TCR beta CDR3 regions were amplified from RNA. An initial round of RT-PCR targeting the TCR CDR3 relied on the HTBI primer set. TCRdb processed the multiplex PCR reads anew with MiXCR; each CDR3 protein has one entry. Here the sample spans some 560,000 distinct CDR3 sequences, 15% to 18% being singletons. Specimen: blood. These receptors all come from a woman aged 25 to 39 with Graves' hyperthyroidism.

This clonotype was detected a few times. The chain combines TRBV10-3 with TRBJ2-2; D not certain. This CDR3 comprises 15 residues. V was trimmed by 4 bases and J by 0 bases, leaving 9 bases between them. Germline-derived CDR1 and CDR2 are ENHRY and SYGVKD. The CDR3 protein is CAISASLPNTGELFF. The CDR3 DNA reads TGTGCCATCAGTGCAAGCCTACCGAACACCGGGGAGCTGTTTTTT.

This clonotype came up many times. The CDR3 protein is CSARDRGGVGYTDTQYF. The CDR3 DNA sequence: TGCAGTGCTAGAGATCGAGGGGGAGTGGGATACACAGATACGCAGTATTTT. This rearrangement joins TRBV20-1 to TRBJ2-3; the D gene is possibly TRBD1 (6 bases). Germline V gene sequence: CDR1 DFQATT, CDR2 SNEGSKA (reference sequence). The CDR3 is made up of 17 amino acids. The V end was cut by 0 bases, the J end by 2 bases, with 18 bases between.

This clonotype has only a few counts. The genes are TRBV7-9 and TRBJ1-4, with D perhaps matching TRBD1 (6 bases). Trimming left V 3 bases short and J 5 bases short, with 10 bases between. CDR1 and CDR2 (germline): SEHNR, FQNEAQ (reference sequence). The CDR3 covers 14 residues. The CDR3 sequence: CASSFTQGNEKLFF. The CDR3 DNA reads TGTGCCAGCAGCTTCACCCAGGGGAATGAAAAACTGTTTTTT.

The chain recombines TRBV6-5 with TRBJ1-4; D gene ambiguous. Trimming pared 0 bases from V and 0 bases from J, leaving 11 bases between. The CDR3 sequence is 17 residues long. Germline CDR1 and CDR2: MNHEY and SVGAGI. The CDR3 coding sequence is TGTGCCAGCAGTTACTCGGCAGGACCTGCAACTAATGAAAAACTGTTTTTT. It translates to CASSYSAGPATNEKLFF.

In its sample, this clonotype was seen a few times. This sequence joins TRBV27 and TRBJ1-4; possible D gene TRBD1, 6 bases. The CDR3 totals 14 residues. Deletions cut 5 bases from V and 13 bases from J, with 20 bases between. The germline V gene encodes CDR1 MNHEY and CDR2 SMNVEV (reference sequence). The CDR3 coding sequence is TGTGCCAGCAGTCTGGACAGCGAGCATATTTTACTGTTTTTT. It codes for CASSLDSEHILLFF.

This clonotype was seen repeatedly, ten times or more. The chain combines TRBV30 with TRBJ1-1, with no clear D. The CDR3 covers 14 residues. V shed 1 base and J shed 6 bases, with 15 bases lying between them. In germline, CDR1 is GTSNPN, CDR2 SVGIG (reference sequence). CDR3 nucleotides: TGTGCCTGGAGTGCCCCACTCGGGAGGTCTGAAGCTTTCTTT. This gives the protein CAWSAPLGRSEAFF.

This chain joins TRBV24-1 and TRBJ2-2, with 7 bases that match TRBD1. With 9 bases clipped from V and 1 base from J, the junction kept 1 base outside the gene matches. CDR3 length equals 13 residues. The germline V gene encodes CDR1 KGHDR and CDR2 SFDVKD. CDR3 protein: CATGTENTGELFF. Written as DNA, the CDR3 is TGTGCCACCGGGACAGAGAACACCGGGGAGCTGTTTTTT.

This clonotype was counted at least ten times. The chain joins TRBV7-8 to TRBJ2-1; TRBD2 aligns across 10 bases. Germline CDR1 and CDR2: SGHVS and FQNEAQ. The CDR3 is 15 amino acids. The junction had 7 bases not matched to a gene; V was cut back by 3 bases and J by 8 bases. CDR3 protein: CASSLASGSLDEQFF. CDR3 nucleotides: TGTGCCAGCAGCTTGGCTAGCGGGAGTCTGGATGAGCAGTTCTTC.

CDR3 amino acids: CASSWGDGNQPQHF. The DNA for the CDR3 is TGTGCCAGCTCATGGGGAGACGGCAATCAGCCCCAGCATTTT. V is TRBV18 and J is TRBJ1-5, with D hard to call. The germline gives CDR1 KGHSH, CDR2 LQKENI. This CDR3 region has 14 residues. Trimming took off 5 bases at V and 2 bases at J, with 10 bases between the two ends.

This clonotype was recorded at least ten times. V usage is TRBV12-3 or TRBV12-4 and J usage is TRBJ2-7; the match to TRBD1 covers 10 bases. Losses at the gene ends were 4 bases for V and 1 base for J; bases not matched to a gene: 1. This CDR3 has 14 amino acids. The CDR3 nucleotides are TGTGCCAGCAGTTGGGACAGGGGTTCCTACGAGCAGTACTTC. The encoded protein is CASSWDRGSYEQYF.

The chain uses TRBV4-3 and TRBJ1-4; 7 nucleotides line up with TRBD1. CDR1 is LGHNA, CDR2 YSLEER, per germline. The J segment lost 10 bases and the V segment lost 0 bases, leaving 11 bases of the junction unmatched. CDR3 length: 16 residues. The CDR3 coding sequence is TGCGCCAGCAGCCAAGATGGTGGAGGGGGCGGATTAAAACTGTTTTTT. The encoded protein is CASSQDGGGGGLKLFF.

Many counts were recorded for this clonotype. The gene calls are TRBV30 and TRBJ1-1; tentatively, D is TRBD1 (6 bases). There are 13 residues in the CDR3. Trimming took 5 bases from V and 0 from J, leaving 10 bases between them. Germline-derived CDR1 and CDR2 are GTSNPN and SVGIG (reference sequence). The CDR3 bases are TGTGCCTGGGGACAGAACATGAACACTGAAGCTTTCTTT. It specifies CAWGQNMNTEAFF.

This clonotype showed up just a few times. This chain links TRBV14 with TRBJ1-4, with a tentative D call TRBD1 (5 bases). The CDR3 consists of 14 residues. Trimming cost V 5 bases and J 8 bases, with 15 bases left between them. Germline V gene sequence: CDR1 SGHDN, CDR2 FVKESK. CDR3 amino acids: CASSFDSSGEKLFF. In DNA, the CDR3 is TGTGCCAGCAGCTTTGACAGTTCTGGCGAAAAACTGTTTTTT.

The chain has TRBV27 and TRBJ2-1; 9 bases line up with TRBD2. The DNA end lines up better with TRBJ2-7; the J call may be wrong. The CDR3 spans 18 residues. The germline V gene has CDR1 MNHEY and CDR2 SMNVEV (reference sequence). The CDR3 reads CASSLASGELGSYNEQYF. In DNA form, the CDR3 reads TGTGCCAGCAGTTTGGCTAGCGGGGAACTCGGGTCCTACAATGAGCAGTACTTC.